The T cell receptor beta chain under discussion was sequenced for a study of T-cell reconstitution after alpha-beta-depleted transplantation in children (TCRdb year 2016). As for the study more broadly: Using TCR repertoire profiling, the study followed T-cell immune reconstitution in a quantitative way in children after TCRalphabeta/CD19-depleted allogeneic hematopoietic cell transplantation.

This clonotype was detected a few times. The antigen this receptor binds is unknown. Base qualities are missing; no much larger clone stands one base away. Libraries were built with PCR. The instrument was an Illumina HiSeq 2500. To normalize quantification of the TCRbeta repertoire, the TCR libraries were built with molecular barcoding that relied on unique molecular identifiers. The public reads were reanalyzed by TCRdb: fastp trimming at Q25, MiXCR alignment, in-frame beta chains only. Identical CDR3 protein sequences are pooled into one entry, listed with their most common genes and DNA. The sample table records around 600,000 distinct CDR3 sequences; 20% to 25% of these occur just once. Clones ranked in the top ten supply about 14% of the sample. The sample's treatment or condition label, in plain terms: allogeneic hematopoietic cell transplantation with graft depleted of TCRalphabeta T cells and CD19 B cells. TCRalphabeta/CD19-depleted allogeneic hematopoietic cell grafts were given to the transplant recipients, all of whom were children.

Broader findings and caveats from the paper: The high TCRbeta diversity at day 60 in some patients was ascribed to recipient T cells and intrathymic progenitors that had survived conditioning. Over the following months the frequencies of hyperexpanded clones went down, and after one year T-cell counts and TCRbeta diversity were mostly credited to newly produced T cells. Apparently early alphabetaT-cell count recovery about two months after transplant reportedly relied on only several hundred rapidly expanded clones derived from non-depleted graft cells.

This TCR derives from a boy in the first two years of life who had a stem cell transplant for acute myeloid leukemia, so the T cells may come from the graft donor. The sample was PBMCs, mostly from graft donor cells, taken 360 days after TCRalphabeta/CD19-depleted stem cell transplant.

The CDR3 protein: CASSLARGSQETQYF. In nucleotides, the sequence is TGCGCCAGCAGCTTGGCCAGGGGTAGCCAAGAGACCCAGTACTTC. The chain is made from TRBV5-1 and TRBJ2-5, and possibly TRBD1, on 6 matching bases. A distance of 10 bases separates the germline ends of V and J, which lose 0 bases and 1 base respectively. The CDR3 spans 15 residues, from the cysteine through the phenylalanine. Of all the DNA, just the CDR3 is kept, 45 bases in frame from base 1. The germline V gene yields SGHRS for CDR1 and YFSETQ for CDR2.